The 32 T cell receptor beta chains given below trace back to one sample, sequenced in a study of blood T cell repertoires in COVID-19. Only in-frame clones appear in the TCRdb table, and some are missing; sequencing was by immunoSEQ multiplex PCR. This table has hundreds of thousands of clones, roughly 86% appearing once. Sequencing used PBMCs or T cells enriched from blood (not recorded which). Receptors originate from a woman aged 25 to 39 with acute COVID-19.

V gene TRBV3-1 (or the pseudogene TRBV3-2) combines with J gene TRBJ2-2; a possible D gene is TRBD2 (7 bases). Between the trimmed V and J ends, which lost 5 bases and 4 bases, there was a span of 14 bases. Germline V CDR1 and CDR2: LGHDT, YNNKEL (reference sequence). CDR3 length: 15 amino acids. CDR3 sequence: CASSSRGAVTGELFF. DNA of the CDR3: TGTGCCAGCAGCTCTCGGGGGGCCGTCACCGGGGAGCTGTTTTTT.

The chain is built from TRBV7-2 and TRBJ2-7; possibly TRBD1 for D (6 bases). Germline lookup yields CDR1 SGHTA and CDR2 FQGNSA. Trimming removed 6 bases at V and 4 bases at J, with 13 bases between. The CDR3 consists of 13 residues. CDR3 residues: CASRNRQGYEQYF. The CDR3 DNA reads TGTGCCAGCAGAAACCGCCAGGGGTACGAGCAGTACTTC.

This sequence joins TRBV12-3 or TRBV12-4 and TRBJ2-7, with D tentatively TRBD1 (5 bases). This CDR3 spans 12 amino acids. The ends were cut back, 3 bases at V and 6 bases at J, with 9 bases in the middle. CDR3 amino acids: CASSLQGFEQYF. In DNA form, the CDR3 reads TGTGCCAGCAGTTTGCAGGGATTCGAGCAGTACTTC.

This clone appeared a single time. This rearrangement joins TRBV9 to TRBJ2-7, with D hard to call. Germline assignment: CDR1 SGDLS and CDR2 YYNGEE. The CDR3 totals 11 residues. V was cut by 0 bases and J by 5 bases, with 3 bases left in between. In DNA, the CDR3 is TGTGCCAGCAGCGTAGCCAACGAGCAGTACTTC. Residues: CASSVANEQYF.

This clone was counted a few times. The rearrangement uses TRBV7-6 and TRBJ2-7; 12 nucleotides match TRBD1. Germline loops: CDR1 SGHVS, CDR2 FNYEAQ. The CDR3 spans 15 residues. The V gene end was trimmed by 5 bases and the J gene end by 6 bases; junction bases not matched to a gene: 8. CDR3 in amino acids: CASSPPGQGAVEQYF. DNA for the CDR3: TGTGCCAGCAGCCCACCGGGACAGGGGGCGGTCGAGCAGTACTTC.

This chain links TRBV25-1 with TRBJ2-3; 9 bases are a match to TRBD2. Germline-derived CDR1 and CDR2 are MGHDK and SYGVNS. The CDR3 has 18 amino acids. The V segment lost 4 bases and the J segment 1 base; nucleotides outside the gene matches: 12. The CDR3 spells CASSAFEGGGAGTDTQYF. The CDR3 DNA follows: TGTGCCAGCAGTGCGTTTGAGGGCGGGGGGGCTGGCACAGATACGCAGTATTTT.

The chain is built from TRBV2 and TRBJ2-5; a possible D gene is TRBD1 (6 bases). CDR1 SNHLY and CDR2 FYNNEI come from the germline V gene. Trimming shortened V by 5 bases and J by 4 bases, and 17 bases separated the two germline ends. This CDR3 is built from 15 residues. Here the CDR3 reads CASSQTGRSGETQYF. CDR3 nucleotides: TGTGCCAGCAGTCAGACAGGCAGGAGTGGAGAGACCCAGTACTTC.

The chain links TRBV5-4 to TRBJ2-3, with a tentative D call TRBD1 (5 bases). V lost 0 bases, J lost 5 bases, and 10 bases lay in between. The CDR3 is 14 residues long. CDR1 and CDR2 (germline): SGHNT, YYREEE (reference sequence). CDR3 loop: CASSLVGVGDTQYF. CDR3 in DNA: TGTGCCAGCAGCTTGGTAGGGGTCGGAGATACGCAGTATTTT.

V usage is TRBV4-1 and J usage is TRBJ1-5; maybe TRBD1 (5 bases). The ends were cut back, 3 bases at V and 0 bases at J, with 15 bases in the middle. The germline CDR1 and CDR2 sequences are MGHRA and YSYEKL. The CDR3 extends over 17 amino acids. CDR3 in amino acids: CASSQAWGESSNQPQHF. The DNA of the CDR3 is TGCGCCAGCAGCCAGGCCTGGGGGGAAAGTAGCAATCAGCCCCAGCATTTT.

This clone was seen a handful of times. This sequence joins TRBV20-1 and TRBJ1-5; the D is unclear. Germline values: CDR1 DFQATT, CDR2 SNEGSKA (reference sequence). The CDR3 runs to 12 residues. The V end lost 3 bases, the J end lost 3 bases, and 6 bases lay between the germline ends. The CDR3 here is CSASGPNQPQHF. In DNA form, the CDR3 reads TGCAGTGCTAGTGGGCCCAATCAGCCCCAGCATTTT.

The chain carries TRBV4-1 and TRBJ1-2, with D possibly TRBD1 on 6 matching bases. The CDR3 spans 14 residues. V was cut by 3 bases and J by 8 bases, with 16 bases left in between. The V gene's germline CDR1 is MGHRA and CDR2 YSYEKL. In DNA form, the CDR3 reads TGCGCCAGCAGCCAGGACAGAGGGGTACTCGGCTACACCTTC. Amino acids: CASSQDRGVLGYTF.

This sequence joins TRBV5-4 and TRBJ2-3, with 8 nucleotides matching TRBD1. The CDR3 totals 15 residues. Unmatched junction bases numbered 4, after V lost 2 bases and J lost 2 bases. CDR1 SGHNT and CDR2 YYREEE come from the germline V gene (reference sequence). Here the CDR3 reads CASSFDRGHTDTQYF. The CDR3 coding sequence is TGTGCCAGCAGCTTCGACAGGGGCCACACAGATACGCAGTATTTT. Supplemented by reference TRBV5-4 and TRBJ2-3, the full variable domain reads ETGVTQSPTHLIKTRGQQVTLRCSSQSGHNTVSWYQQALGQGPQFIFQYYREEENGRGNFPPRFSGLQFPNYSSELNVNALELDDSALYLCASSFDRGHTDTQYFGPGTRLTVL.

This sequence joins TRBV12-2 and TRBJ1-3; TRBD1 is the table's D call, not checked against the DNA. TRBV12-2 is a documented pseudogene. The CDR3 has 14 residues. In DNA, the CDR3 is TGTGCAAGTCGCCTCCAGGGGTCCGGAAACACCATATATTTT. It translates to CASRLQGSGNTIYF.

The V call is TRBV5-1, the J call TRBJ1-2, with a tentative D call TRBD1 (6 bases). Trimming removed 0 bases from V and 6 bases from J, with 9 bases in between. CDR1 is SGHRS, CDR2 YFSETQ, per germline. This CDR3 has 13 residues. The CDR3 region is CASSLEGHNGYTF. The CDR3 nucleotides read TGCGCCAGCAGCTTGGAGGGACATAATGGCTACACCTTC.

The V and J genes are TRBV28 and TRBJ1-1; D possibly corresponds to TRBD1 (5 bases). Germline loops: CDR1 MDHEN, CDR2 SYDVKM. With 3 bases removed from V and 5 bases from J, the gap between germline ends came to 10 bases. The CDR3 spans 13 residues. The CDR3 DNA is TGTGCCAGCAGTTTGGGGCTTTGGACTGAAGCTTTCTTT. Amino acids: CASSLGLWTEAFF. Using reference TRBV28 and TRBJ1-1 for the parts outside the CDR3, the full variable domain is DVKVTQSSRYLVKRTGEKVFLECVQDMDHENMFWYRQDPGLGLRLIYFSYDVKMKEKGDIPEGYSVSREKKERFSLILESASTNQTSMYLCASSLGLWTEAFFGQGTRLTVV.

J is TRBJ2-7 and V is TRBV5-6; 8 positions agree with TRBD2. V trimming: 0 bases; J trimming: 3 bases; junction bases outside the gene matches: 5. The CDR3 covers 15 residues. Germline V lookup: CDR1 SGHDT, CDR2 YYEEEE. CDR3 sequence reads: CASSLVGRGDYEQYF. Here the CDR3 DNA reads TGTGCCAGCAGCTTGGTAGGGCGGGGGGACTACGAGCAGTACTTC.

V is TRBV9 and J is TRBJ2-7, with 9 bases aligning to TRBD2. Per germline, CDR1 SGDLS and CDR2 YYNGEE. Trimming at V came to 1 base and at J to 2 bases, leaving 7 bases not matched to a gene. The CDR3 consists of 16 residues. The CDR3 DNA reads TGTGCCAGCAGCGTAAGGACTAGCGCCGAAGCCTACGAGCAGTACTTC. This gives the protein CASSVRTSAEAYEQYF.

The CDR3 coding sequence is TGCGCCAGCAGCCAGGGACAGGGGGGGACAGATACGCAGTATTTT. Translating gives CASSQGQGGTDTQYF. The chain recombines TRBV5-1 with TRBJ2-3; 11 bases are shared with TRBD1. The junction had 4 bases not matched to a gene; V was cut back by 4 bases and J by 3 bases. In germline, CDR1 is SGHRS, CDR2 YFSETQ. The CDR3 has 15 amino acids.

The chain is built from TRBV24-1 and TRBJ1-2, with 7 bases identical to TRBD1. CDR3 length: 14 residues. J lost 6 bases, V lost 4 bases, and 7 bases had no gene match. From germline, CDR1 is KGHDR and CDR2 SFDVKD. CDR3 DNA sequence: TGTGCCACCAGTGAGGCGACAGGGATAAATGGCTACACCTTC. Its translation is CATSEATGINGYTF.

The chain employs TRBV25-1 and TRBJ1-2, with D uncertain. The V end lost 6 bases, the J end lost 4 bases, and 12 bases lay between the germline ends. The CDR3 is 13 amino acids. The V gene's germline CDR1 is MGHDK and CDR2 SYGVNS. The CDR3 loop reads CASRKPAGYGYTF. The DNA for the CDR3 is TGTGCCAGCAGAAAACCGGCGGGCTATGGCTACACCTTC.

The chain uses TRBV19 and TRBJ1-1; D gene uncertain. Trimming removed 5 bases from V and 3 bases from J, with 13 bases in between. CDR1 LNHDA and CDR2 SQIVND come from the germline V gene (reference sequence). The CDR3 contains 14 residues. Written as DNA, the CDR3 is TGTGCCAGTAGTGGGGTCATCGGGGACACTGAAGCTTTCTTT. This gives the protein CASSGVIGDTEAFF.

This clone was seen only a few times. CDR3 sequence reads: CASSPERGFDTQYF. The CDR3 DNA follows: TGTGCCAGCAGCCCCGAGCGGGGGTTTGATACGCAGTATTTT. The chain couples TRBV6-6 to TRBJ2-3; 8 bases match TRBD2. Germline CDR1 and CDR2: MNHNY and SVGAGI (reference sequence). The ends lost 6 bases at V and 6 bases at J; junction bases unmatched: 8. The CDR3 is 14 amino acids.

The chain is built from TRBV29-1 and TRBJ2-5; 8 nucleotides agree with TRBD2. V lost 3 bases and J lost 1; bases outside the gene matches: 4. CDR1 and CDR2 from the germline V gene are SQVTM and ANQGSEA. The CDR3 is 14 amino acids. In DNA, the CDR3 is TGCAGCGTTGATACTAGCGGCCTCCAAGAGACCCAGTACTTC. Translated: CSVDTSGLQETQYF.

The chain combines TRBV9 with TRBJ2-7; 7 bases are a match to TRBD1. The CDR3 length is 13 residues. Trimming cost V 4 bases and J 3 bases; bases outside gene matches: 4. Germline V CDR1 and CDR2: SGDLS, YYNGEE. The DNA for the CDR3 is TGTGCCAGCAGCCAGGGACAGTACTACGAGCAGTACTTC. It yields the protein CASSQGQYYEQYF. Full variable domain (remainder filled in from reference TRBV9 and TRBJ2-7): DSGVTQTPKHLITATGQRVTLRCSPRSGDLSVYWYQQSLDQGLQFLIQYYNGEERAKGNILERFSAQQFPDLHSELNLSSLELGDSALYFCASSQGQYYEQYFGPGTRLTVT.

The chain couples TRBV6-6 to TRBJ1-5; 10 bases agree with TRBD1. Trimming took 8 bases from V and 5 from J; bases not matched to a gene: 6. CDR1 is MNHNY and CDR2 is SVGAGI in the germline V gene (reference sequence). The CDR3 runs to 14 residues. The CDR3 here is CASVGTGADQPQHF. CDR3 coding DNA: TGTGCCAGCGTTGGGACAGGGGCGGATCAGCCCCAGCATTTT.

The V and J genes are TRBV5-1 and TRBJ2-3; possibly TRBD1 for D (5 bases). The CDR3 spans 12 residues. Looked up from germline, CDR1 is SGHRS and CDR2 is YFSETQ. Trimming shortened V by 1 base and J by 6 bases, and 6 bases separated the two germline ends. The CDR3 loop is CASSLPGDTQYF. For the CDR3, the DNA is TGCGCCAGCAGCTTGCCAGGGGATACGCAGTATTTT.

This chain uses TRBV7-9 with TRBJ1-2; TRBD1 is a possible D gene (6 bases). Per germline, CDR1 SEHNR and CDR2 FQNEAQ (reference sequence). Trimming took off 4 bases at V and 5 bases at J, with 11 bases between the two ends. The CDR3 sequence is 13 residues long. The CDR3 nucleotides read TGTGCCAGCAGCTCCGGGACACAGTATGGCTACACCTTC. Amino acid sequence: CASSSGTQYGYTF.

The DNA for the CDR3 is TGTGCCAGCAGCCTGGGAACTAGCGGACAAGAGACCCAGTACTTC. It encodes CASSLGTSGQETQYF. The chain couples TRBV11-1 to TRBJ2-5; 8 bases fit TRBD2. The CDR3 consists of 15 residues. Germline values: CDR1 SGHAT, CDR2 FQDESV (reference sequence). J lost 2 bases, V lost 5 bases, and 7 bases had no gene match.

The chain has TRBV27 and TRBJ1-2; D is ambiguous. The V end was cut by 4 bases, the J end by 5 bases, with 17 bases between. Germline-derived CDR1 and CDR2 are MNHEY and SMNVEV (reference sequence). The CDR3 is 15 residues long. The CDR3 DNA sequence: TGTGCCAGCAGTTCGAGGGTGGGAGAAGCATATGGCTACACCTTC. It encodes CASSSRVGEAYGYTF.

The chain joins TRBV7-2 to TRBJ2-7, with a tentative D call TRBD2 (7 bases). V was trimmed by 2 bases and J by 1 base, leaving 15 bases between them. Germline V CDR1 and CDR2: SGHTA, FQGNSA. CDR3 length equals 16 residues. CDR3 region: CASSLFRGGLSYEQYF. CDR3 in DNA: TGTGCCAGCAGCTTATTCAGGGGAGGGTTGTCCTACGAGCAGTACTTC.

The chain's CDR3 is CASSLFSQGAGNTIYF. In DNA form, the CDR3 reads TGTGCCAGCAGTTTATTCTCACAGGGTGCTGGAAACACCATATATTTT. This chain uses TRBV28 with TRBJ1-3, with a weak D call TRBD1 (6 bases). V lost 1 base and J lost 2, with 12 bases in between. The V gene's germline CDR1 is MDHEN and CDR2 SYDVKM. The CDR3 runs 16 residues.

The J gene is TRBJ2-1, the V gene TRBV4-1, with a possible D match to TRBD2 (5 bases). CDR1 MGHRA and CDR2 YSYEKL come from the germline V gene. The ends were cut back, 0 bases at V and 4 bases at J, with 10 bases in the middle. This CDR3 has 15 amino acids. In DNA, the CDR3 is TGCGCCAGCAGCCAAGAGGGTTCGGGGTACAATGAGCAGTTCTTC. Protein product: CASSQEGSGYNEQFF.